One and the same sample provided the 30 T cell receptor beta chains below, sequenced in a study of OX40 agonist ivuxolimab in advanced cancers. Library generation was performed with the immunoSEQ multiplex PCR assay. TCRdb re-hosts the immuneACCESS table, in-frame sequences only. Its copies lack some clones; in the studies checked, an unresolved V gene accounts for under half of them, and the cause for the rest is not known. Present in this sample are roughly 120,000 clones, 89% of which were seen just once. The ten largest clones add up to 0.27% of the sample. The input for sequencing was CD4+ or CD8+ T cells sorted from blood, taken in a trial of the OX40 agonist ivuxolimab. The receptor source for this set is an adult with an advanced solid tumor such as melanoma, head and neck, liver or kidney cancer.

This chain joins TRBV18 and TRBJ2-5; 12 nucleotides line up with TRBD1. Germline V gene data show CDR1 as KGHSH and CDR2 as LQKENI. V shed 2 bases, J shed 5 bases, and the junction held 3 bases outside the gene matches. The length of the CDR3 is 15 residues. The CDR3 is CASSPGTGGRETQYF. DNA for the CDR3: TGTGCCAGCTCACCAGGGACAGGGGGCCGTGAGACCCAGTACTTC.

The table lists this clone with a few counts. CDR3 DNA sequence: TGTGCCAGCAGCCCTGGAGGGACCGCTGTCTATGGCTACACCTTC. Its translation is CASSPGGTAVYGYTF. The V call is TRBV5-4, the J call TRBJ1-2, with a weak D call TRBD1 (5 bases). Trimming removed 4 bases from V and 4 bases from J, with 17 bases in between. There are 15 residues in the CDR3. Germline V gene data show CDR1 as SGHNT and CDR2 as YYREEE (reference sequence).

The rearrangement joins TRBV7-8 to TRBJ2-2; D not certain. CDR1 is SGHVS, CDR2 FQNEAQ, per germline. V was trimmed by 8 bases and J by 3 bases, leaving 10 bases between them. The CDR3 is made up of 13 amino acids. For the CDR3, the DNA is TGTGCCAGCCACTCGACGGACACCGGGGAGCTGTTTTTT. Its translation is CASHSTDTGELFF.

This clone was detected only once. The chain recombines TRBV19 with TRBJ2-6; D gene ambiguous. V was cut by 5 bases and J by 2 bases, with 13 bases left in between. From germline, CDR1 is LNHDA and CDR2 SQIVND (reference sequence). This CDR3 spans 16 amino acids. Here the CDR3 reads CASSLGIVTGANVLTF. The CDR3 region has the DNA TGTGCCAGTAGTCTAGGAATAGTTACTGGGGCCAACGTCCTGACTTTC.

The chain couples TRBV11-2 to TRBJ1-2, with D tentatively TRBD1 (6 bases). V was shortened by 0 bases and J by 4 bases, with 15 bases between the two germline ends. The CDR3 is made up of 16 amino acids. Germline CDR1 reads SGHAT; CDR2 reads FQNNGV. The CDR3 loop reads CASSLDLAGASYGYTF. The CDR3 region has the DNA TGTGCCAGCAGCTTAGATCTGGCAGGGGCATCCTATGGCTACACCTTC.

The chain joins TRBV10-3 to TRBJ2-2; D not resolved. The CDR3 is 13 amino acids. Trimming left V 7 bases short and J 1 base short, with 7 bases between. Germline assignment: CDR1 ENHRY and CDR2 SYGVKD. This CDR3 is CAITPGNTGELFF. The CDR3 region has the DNA TGTGCCATCACTCCGGGGAACACCGGGGAGCTGTTTTTT.

V usage is TRBV11-3 and J usage is TRBJ2-3, with D hard to call. This CDR3 spans 13 amino acids. The V end lost 4 bases, the J end lost 4 bases, and 9 bases lay between the germline ends. Per the germline V gene, CDR1 is SGHNT and CDR2 is YENEEA. In DNA form, the CDR3 reads TGTGCCAGCAGCTCCTACCCCGCAGATACGCAGTATTTT. It is translated as CASSSYPADTQYF.

This sequence joins TRBV5-8 and TRBJ2-3; 9 bases fit TRBD2. The length of the CDR3 is 14 residues. V trimming: 7 bases; J trimming: 5 bases; junction bases outside the gene matches: 8. The germline gives CDR1 SGHTS, CDR2 YDEGEE. CDR3 protein: CASPLGGRGDTQYF. The CDR3 DNA is TGTGCCAGCCCCCTCGGCGGGAGGGGAGATACGCAGTATTTT.

This clone was counted a single time. This chain uses TRBV2 with TRBJ1-1; no definite D call. CDR3 length: 10 amino acids. V lost 6 bases and J 3 bases, leaving 2 bases between the germline ends. Per the germline V gene, CDR1 is SNHLY and CDR2 is FYNNEI. The CDR3 is CASSYTEAFF. DNA for the CDR3: TGTGCCAGCAGCTACACTGAAGCTTTCTTT.

CDR3 region: CASSLDGQATEAFF. DNA for the CDR3: TGTGCCAGCAGCTTAGACGGGCAGGCCACTGAAGCTTTCTTT. The chain recombines TRBV7-2 with TRBJ1-1; unclear D gene. V was cut by 1 base and J by 4 bases, with 10 bases left in between. The CDR3 length is 14 residues. Germline assignment: CDR1 SGHTA and CDR2 FQGNSA. Full variable domain (missing parts from reference TRBV7-2 and TRBJ1-1): GAGVSQSPSNKVTEKGKDVELRCDPISGHTALYWYRQSLGQGLEFLIYFQGNSAPDKSGLPSDRFSAERTGGSVSTLTIQRTQQEDSAVYLCASSLDGQATEAFFGQGTRLTVV.

The genes are TRBV19 and TRBJ2-1, with 13 bases identical to TRBD2. Germline-derived CDR1 and CDR2 are LNHDA and SQIVND (reference sequence). Germline trimming cut 3 bases from V and 4 bases from J; bases unmatched to any gene: 6. This CDR3 contains 17 residues. The CDR3 DNA reads TGTGCCAGTAGTATGAGACTAGCGGGGGGCCAGTACAATGAGCAGTTCTTC. This encodes CASSMRLAGGQYNEQFF. Supplemented by reference TRBV19 and TRBJ2-1, the full variable domain reads DGGITQSPKYLFRKEGQNVTLSCEQNLNHDAMYWYRQDPGQGLRLIYYSQIVNDFQKGDIAEGYSVSREKKESFPLTVTSAQKNPTAFYLCASSMRLAGGQYNEQFFGPGTRLTVL.

This chain joins TRBV7-3 and TRBJ2-1; a weak D match, TRBD2 (5 bases). The V end was cut by 5 bases, the J end by 5 bases, with 13 bases between. CDR3 length: 14 amino acids. The germline CDR1 and CDR2 sequences are SGHTA and FQGTGA. CDR3 sequence: CASSPASSNNEQFF. As DNA, the CDR3 is TGTGCCAGCAGCCCAGCTTCTAGCAACAATGAGCAGTTCTTC.

This clone was seen once. CDR3 coding DNA: TGCGCCAGCAGCCAAGATCGGGGACTAGCGGGAGGACAAGAGACCCAGTACTTC. It encodes CASSQDRGLAGGQETQYF. The chain couples TRBV4-1 to TRBJ2-5; TRBD2 matches at 15 bases. The CDR3 is 18 residues long. The junction had 4 bases not matched to a gene; V was cut back by 0 bases and J by 2 bases. CDR1 is MGHRA and CDR2 is YSYEKL in the germline V gene.

This sequence joins TRBV5-1 and TRBJ1-6; D uncertain. This CDR3 region has 13 residues. From germline, CDR1 is SGHRS and CDR2 YFSETQ. The germline V and J ends were trimmed by 5 bases and 6 bases, with 9 bases remaining between them. CDR3 nucleotides: TGCGCCAGCAGTTCGGACGGTAATTCACCCCTCCACTTT. It codes for CASSSDGNSPLHF.

This sequence joins TRBV19 and TRBJ2-7; D may be TRBD1 (6 bases). The CDR3 is made up of 14 amino acids. Germline V CDR1 and CDR2: LNHDA, SQIVND (reference sequence). The germline V and J ends were trimmed by 5 bases and 2 bases, with 13 bases remaining between them. Here the CDR3 DNA reads TGTGCCAGTAGTTTCCGACAGGCCCCCTACGAGCAGTACTTC. Residues: CASSFRQAPYEQYF. Using reference TRBV19 and TRBJ2-7 for the parts outside the CDR3, the full variable domain is DGGITQSPKYLFRKEGQNVTLSCEQNLNHDAMYWYRQDPGQGLRLIYYSQIVNDFQKGDIAEGYSVSREKKESFPLTVTSAQKNPTAFYLCASSFRQAPYEQYFGPGTRLTVT.

In this sample, this clone turned up a few times. This chain connects TRBV4-1 to TRBJ1-4, with 11 nucleotides matching TRBD1. The germline V gene has CDR1 MGHRA and CDR2 YSYEKL. V dropped 3 bases and J dropped 11; count of bases not matched to a gene: 5. This CDR3 contains 14 residues. DNA of the CDR3: TGCGCCAGCAGCCAGATAGGACAGGGGGCGAAACTGTTTTTT. Translated: CASSQIGQGAKLFF.

This clone was detected a few times. This sequence joins TRBV29-1 and TRBJ1-4, with 9 bases lining up with TRBD1. Germline V gene lookup returns CDR1 SQVTM and CDR2 ANQGSEA. Trimming cost V 1 base and J 2 bases; bases outside gene matches: 8. The CDR3 has 17 residues. The CDR3 loop is CSVEVGQGRLTNEKLFF. The CDR3 DNA is TGCAGCGTTGAAGTCGGACAGGGGAGGCTCACTAATGAAAAACTGTTTTTT.

The chain links TRBV7-2 to TRBJ2-2; D not resolved. V was cut by 3 bases and J by 7 bases, with 12 bases left in between. This CDR3 is built from 14 residues. Germline lookup yields CDR1 SGHTA and CDR2 FQGNSA. CDR3: CASSLLLQVGELFF. The DNA for the CDR3 is TGTGCCAGCAGCTTGTTGCTGCAGGTCGGGGAGCTGTTTTTT.

The J gene is TRBJ2-2, the V gene TRBV6-5; TRBD1 matches 7 bases. This CDR3 region has 14 residues. Germline V gene lookup returns CDR1 MNHEY and CDR2 SVGAGI. V was clipped by 6 bases and J by 2 bases; unmatched bases: 3. The CDR3 DNA follows: TGTGCCAGCAGCCGGGACAGTAACACCGGGGAGCTGTTTTTT. Translation gives CASSRDSNTGELFF.

This sequence joins TRBV30 and TRBJ2-2, with 9 bases matching TRBD1. V lost 5 bases to trimming and J lost 7 bases; unmatched junction nucleotides: 5. CDR3 length equals 13 residues. Germline V gene lookup returns CDR1 GTSNPN and CDR2 SVGIG (reference sequence). CDR3 residues: CAWYRGLGGELFF. CDR3 bases: TGTGCCTGGTACAGGGGGCTCGGCGGGGAGCTGTTTTTT.

V and J are TRBV19 and TRBJ2-1; D perhaps matches TRBD2 (5 bases). The CDR3 loop spans 14 amino acids. The germline V and J ends were trimmed by 1 base and 5 bases, with 9 bases remaining between them. The germline V gene has CDR1 LNHDA and CDR2 SQIVND (reference sequence). CDR3 nucleotides: TGTGCCAGTAGTATAGTGTCCGGGGACAATGAGCAGTTCTTC. It codes for CASSIVSGDNEQFF.

The chain recombines TRBV6-1 with TRBJ2-7; no firm D call. CDR3 length: 13 residues. Trimming took off 3 bases at V and 3 bases at J, with 9 bases between the two ends. CDR1 and CDR2 (germline): MNHNS, SASEGT. This CDR3 reads CASSDQADYEQYF. CDR3 DNA sequence: TGTGCCAGCAGTGATCAGGCAGACTACGAGCAGTACTTC.

The chain has TRBV7-9 and TRBJ2-1; 11 nucleotides agree with TRBD2. Germline loops: CDR1 SEHNR, CDR2 FQNEAQ (reference sequence). Trimming cost V 1 base and J 6 bases; bases outside gene matches: 5. The CDR3 spans 16 residues. The DNA for the CDR3 is TGTGCCAGCAGCTTAGTAGGTCTAGCGGGAGGCAATGAGCAGTTCTTC. This codes for CASSLVGLAGGNEQFF.

This sequence joins TRBV7-2 and TRBJ2-7; D is perhaps TRBD1 (7 bases). The CDR3 runs to 17 residues. The germline gives CDR1 SGHTA, CDR2 FQGNSA. V was pared by 7 bases and J by 2 bases, with 24 bases between. The CDR3 here is CASTPVGGGDLPYEQYF. The CDR3 bases are TGTGCCAGCACTCCAGTCGGAGGGGGCGATCTCCCCTACGAGCAGTACTTC.

The CDR3 sequence: CASSLYGGSYEQYF. As DNA, the CDR3 is TGTGCCAGCAGTTTATATGGAGGATCCTACGAGCAGTACTTC. This chain connects TRBV28 to TRBJ2-7; the D gene is possibly TRBD2 (5 bases). V shed 1 base and J shed 1 base, with 8 bases lying between them. CDR3 length equals 14 residues. CDR1 is MDHEN and CDR2 is SYDVKM in the germline V gene.

The chain has TRBV2 and TRBJ2-5, with D tentatively TRBD1 (5 bases). Germline V gene sequence: CDR1 SNHLY, CDR2 FYNNEI. The V and J ends lost 7 bases and 5 bases respectively, with 5 bases between them. The CDR3 covers 10 residues. The CDR3 region has the DNA TGTGCCAGCAAGGGGGAGACCCAGTACTTC. This sequence encodes CASKGETQYF.

This clone was counted a single time. J is TRBJ2-7 and V is TRBV19; no clear D gene. CDR1 is LNHDA and CDR2 is SQIVND in the germline V gene (reference sequence). CDR3 length equals 16 residues. The V end lost 3 bases, the J end lost 1 base, and 16 bases lay between the germline ends. The CDR3 nucleotides are TGTGCCAGTAGTATCGGGTACCAGGCCCTTTCCTACGAGCAGTACTTC. Its protein is CASSIGYQALSYEQYF.

This clone turned up a few times. V usage is TRBV19 and J usage is TRBJ2-6; D remains ambiguous. The CDR3 consists of 14 residues. The ends were cut back, 3 bases at V and 12 bases at J, with 15 bases in the middle. Germline lookup yields CDR1 LNHDA and CDR2 SQIVND (reference sequence). DNA of the CDR3: TGTGCCAGTAGTATCTCATCTATCTACGTCGTCCTGACTTTC. Its translation: CASSISSIYVVLTF.

The chain has TRBV15 and TRBJ2-5, with 13 bases identical to TRBD2. Germline CDR1 is LNHNV and CDR2 is YYDKDF (reference sequence). Trimming removed 0 bases from V and 4 bases from J; junction bases left unmatched: 2. The CDR3 spans 16 residues. CDR3 sequence: CATSRELAGGGETQYF. DNA of the CDR3: TGTGCCACCAGCAGAGAACTAGCGGGAGGGGGAGAGACCCAGTACTTC.

V and J are TRBV28 and TRBJ1-4, with D unresolved. This CDR3 is 15 amino acids long. Between the trimmed V and J ends, which lost 6 bases and 0 bases, there was a span of 11 bases. Germline CDR1 reads MDHEN; CDR2 reads SYDVKM. CDR3 in amino acids: CASRSAGATNEKLFF. The CDR3 DNA sequence: TGTGCCAGCAGGTCCGCAGGCGCAACTAATGAAAAACTGTTTTTT. Full variable domain (missing parts from reference TRBV28 and TRBJ1-4): DVKVTQSSRYLVKRTGEKVFLECVQDMDHENMFWYRQDPGLGLRLIYFSYDVKMKEKGDIPEGYSVSREKKERFSLILESASTNQTSMYLCASRSAGATNEKLFFGSGTQLSVL.